These T cell receptor beta chains were read from a single sample in a study of blood T cell repertoires in COVID-19. TCRdb keeps only in-frame clones here, not all; method: immunoSEQ multiplex PCR. The sample holds about 320,000 clones, 88% seen once. Sequenced: peripheral blood. These receptors were collected from a woman in her 30s with COVID-19, enrolled during active disease. The CDR3 runs from the conserved cysteine through the conserved F or W. A D gene is named only where the DNA matches it firmly. Some rows have no size entry. The others give once, few or many, or a class for an expanded clone.

clone_size: .
j_call: TRBJ2-3
v_call: TRBV20-1
d_call: TRBD2
cdr3_nt: TGCAGTGCTAGTAGGGCGGGGGGCCACACAGATACGCAGTATTTT
cdr3_aa: CSASRAGGHTDTQYF

clone_size: .
j_call: TRBJ1-2
v_call: TRBV7-9
d_call: TRBD1
cdr3_nt: TGTGCCAGCAGCTTCCGGAGCGGACAGGGGGCTCATGGCTACACCTTC
cdr3_aa: CASSFRSGQGAHGYTF

clone_size: .
j_call: TRBJ1-1
v_call: TRBV18
d_call: TRBD1
cdr3_nt: TGTGCCAGCTCACACATTACGCTTGGGACAGGGAAGAACACTGAAGCTTTCTTT
cdr3_aa: CASSHITLGTGKNTEAFF

clone_size: .
j_call: TRBJ1-1
v_call: TRBV2
d_call: .
cdr3_nt: TGTGCCAGCGAGACAGTACCGAACACTGAAGCTTTCTTT
cdr3_aa: CASETVPNTEAFF

clone_size: .
j_call: TRBJ2-2
v_call: TRBV6-5
d_call: TRBD2
cdr3_nt: TGTGCCAGCAGTCCGAGCGGGGGGTTTGCCGGGGAGCTGTTTTTT
cdr3_aa: CASSPSGGFAGELFF

clone_size: .
j_call: TRBJ1-1
v_call: TRBV19
d_call: .
cdr3_nt: TGTGCCAGTAGTATGGCAGGGGAGGGGAACACTGAAGCTTTCTTT
cdr3_aa: CASSMAGEGNTEAFF

clone_size: .
j_call: TRBJ1-2
v_call: TRBV5-1
d_call: TRBD1
cdr3_nt: TGCGCCAGCAGCTTGGATGGGACAGGCTATGGCTACACCTTC
cdr3_aa: CASSLDGTGYGYTF

clone_size: .
j_call: TRBJ1-4
v_call: TRBV7-9
d_call: .
cdr3_nt: TGTGCCAGCAGCTTAGGAGACTCCCTTAAACTGTTTTTT
cdr3_aa: CASSLGDSLKLFF

clone_size: .
j_call: TRBJ1-2
v_call: TRBV4-2
d_call: .
cdr3_nt: TGTGCCAGCAGCCTATCAACTACAGGGAACTATGGCTACACCTTC
cdr3_aa: CASSLSTTGNYGYTF

clone_size: .
j_call: TRBJ1-1
v_call: TRBV28
d_call: .
cdr3_nt: TGTGCCAGCAGTTTGTATGACACTGAAGCTTTCTTT
cdr3_aa: CASSLYDTEAFF

clone_size: .
j_call: TRBJ1-1
v_call: TRBV28
d_call: .
cdr3_nt: TGTGCCAGCAGCCAGGTTTGGGGAGTCACTGAAGCTTTCTTT
cdr3_aa: CASSQVWGVTEAFF

clone_size: .
j_call: TRBJ1-4
v_call: TRBV19
d_call: .
cdr3_nt: TGTGCCAGTAGTATGGATGGGGGGGATGAAAAACTGTTTTTT
cdr3_aa: CASSMDGGDEKLFF

clone_size: .
j_call: TRBJ1-1
v_call: TRBV3-1/TRBV3-2
d_call: .
cdr3_nt: TGTGCCAGCAGCCGAACAGCAAACACTGAAGCTTTCTTT
cdr3_aa: CASSRTANTEAFF

clone_size: .
j_call: TRBJ1-2
v_call: TRBV6-5
d_call: TRBD1
cdr3_nt: TGTGCCAGCAGTTACCTGACAGGGGACCATGGCTACACCTTC
cdr3_aa: CASSYLTGDHGYTF

clone_size: .
j_call: TRBJ1-5
v_call: TRBV2
d_call: .
cdr3_nt: TGTGCCAGCAGTCGGGGGTCCAATCAGCCCCAGCATTTT
cdr3_aa: CASSRGSNQPQHF

clone_size: .
j_call: TRBJ2-3
v_call: TRBV10-3
d_call: .
cdr3_nt: TGTGCCGGTGCCGGGGAGACAGATACGCAGTATTTT
cdr3_aa: CAGAGETDTQYF

clone_size: few
j_call: TRBJ1-1
v_call: TRBV6-2/TRBV6-3
d_call: TRBD1
cdr3_nt: TGTGCCAGCAGCCCCAGGACAGGTCCTAGAAAGGACACTGAAGCTTTCTTT
cdr3_aa: CASSPRTGPRKDTEAFF

clone_size: once
j_call: TRBJ2-7
v_call: TRBV27
d_call: .
cdr3_nt: TGTGCCAGCGGTTATTACAGGGTCGAGCAGTACTTC
cdr3_aa: CASGYYRVEQYF

clone_size: .
j_call: TRBJ1-3
v_call: TRBV2
d_call: .
cdr3_nt: TGTGCCAGCACCGAGGGCAGGATTAACACCATATATTTT
cdr3_aa: CASTEGRINTIYF

clone_size: .
j_call: TRBJ2-3
v_call: TRBV25-1
d_call: TRBD1
cdr3_nt: TGTGCCAGCAGTGAAGCAGACAGGGGGTTCGGGTGGACGCAGTATTTT
cdr3_aa: CASSEADRGFGWTQYF

clone_size: .
j_call: TRBJ2-1
v_call: TRBV4-1
d_call: .
cdr3_nt: TGCGCCAGCAGCCTCGGGGGTATCAATGAGCAGTTCTTC
cdr3_aa: CASSLGGINEQFF

clone_size: .
j_call: TRBJ2-2
v_call: TRBV12-5
d_call: TRBD1
cdr3_nt: TGTGCTAGTGTCCTAAAGAAGACAGGGGGGAGCACCGGGGAGCTGTTTTTT
cdr3_aa: CASVLKKTGGSTGELFF

clone_size: .
j_call: TRBJ1-1
v_call: TRBV2
d_call: .
cdr3_nt: TGTGCCAGCGGGGGGGGAAGTGGCGATACTGAAGCTTTCTTT
cdr3_aa: CASGGGSGDTEAFF

clone_size: .
j_call: TRBJ2-1
v_call: TRBV11-3
d_call: TRBD2
cdr3_nt: TGTGCCAGCAGCTCACCAGGGACTAGCAAAAAACCCACCTGGGGCGAGCAGTTCTTC
cdr3_aa: CASSSPGTSKKPTWGEQFF

clone_size: .
j_call: TRBJ1-4
v_call: TRBV11-3
d_call: TRBD1
cdr3_nt: TGTGCCAGCAGCTTGAGACAGGGGGGACGATGCGAAAAACTGTTTTTT
cdr3_aa: CASSLRQGGRCEKLFF

clone_size: .
j_call: TRBJ1-1
v_call: TRBV20-1
d_call: .
cdr3_nt: TGCAGCGAGACGACTAACACTGAAGCTTTCTTT
cdr3_aa: CSETTNTEAFF

clone_size: .
j_call: TRBJ2-2
v_call: TRBV30
d_call: TRBD2
cdr3_nt: TGTGCCTGGTCTCAGGCCAGCGGGGGTCCCGGGGAGCTGTTTTTT
cdr3_aa: CAWSQASGGPGELFF

clone_size: .
j_call: TRBJ2-3
v_call: TRBV11-2
d_call: .
cdr3_nt: TGTGCCAGCAGCTTAGATCCCCGGGCGGGGCATACGCAGTATTTT
cdr3_aa: CASSLDPRAGHTQYF

clone_size: .
j_call: TRBJ2-1
v_call: TRBV5-4
d_call: TRBD2
cdr3_nt: TGTGCCAGCAGCTTGGCCCTGGGAGGGACTTACAATGAGCAGTTCTTC
cdr3_aa: CASSLALGGTYNEQFF

clone_size: .
j_call: TRBJ1-2
v_call: TRBV6-5
d_call: TRBD1
cdr3_nt: TGTGCCAGCAGATTTGGACAGGGGGCATATGGCTACACCTTC
cdr3_aa: CASRFGQGAYGYTF

clone_size: .
j_call: TRBJ1-1
v_call: TRBV29-1
d_call: .
cdr3_nt: TGCAGCGTTGAGGGGACGTTGCGGGGCACTGAAGCTTTCTTT
cdr3_aa: CSVEGTLRGTEAFF

clone_size: .
j_call: TRBJ1-5
v_call: TRBV6-1
d_call: TRBD1
cdr3_nt: TGTGCCAGCAGTGAGAGGGGGCGTGAGGAACAGCCCCAGCATTTT
cdr3_aa: CASSERGREEQPQHF

clone_size: .
j_call: TRBJ2-5
v_call: TRBV5-1
d_call: TRBD2
cdr3_nt: TGCGCCAGCAGCTTGGAGCCTTGGGCGGGGGGTGAGGAGACCCAGTACTTC
cdr3_aa: CASSLEPWAGGEETQYF

clone_size: .
j_call: TRBJ1-4
v_call: TRBV28
d_call: TRBD1
cdr3_nt: TGTGCCACCGGTGATCGGGACAGCAATGAAAAACTGTTTTTT
cdr3_aa: CATGDRDSNEKLFF

clone_size: .
j_call: TRBJ1-4
v_call: TRBV5-1
d_call: .
cdr3_nt: TGCGCCAGCAGCTTGGTGGGACACCGGAATGAAAAACTGTTTTTT
cdr3_aa: CASSLVGHRNEKLFF

clone_size: .
j_call: TRBJ1-1
v_call: TRBV3-1/TRBV3-2
d_call: .
cdr3_nt: TGTGCCAGCAGTTCGGGGGGCAGGGACACTGAAGCTTTCTTT
cdr3_aa: CASSSGGRDTEAFF

clone_size: .
j_call: TRBJ1-4
v_call: TRBV4-1
d_call: .
cdr3_nt: TGCGCGACCAAGACAGCCTCAAGTGAAAAACTGTTTTTT
cdr3_aa: CATKTASSEKLFF

clone_size: .
j_call: TRBJ2-1
v_call: TRBV5-8
d_call: .
cdr3_nt: TGTGCCAGCGCTTGGGGGCGAGGAAATGAGCAGTTCTTC
cdr3_aa: CASAWGRGNEQFF

clone_size: .
j_call: TRBJ2-4
v_call: TRBV27
d_call: TRBD2
cdr3_nt: TGTGCCAGCAGAACACTAGGCGGGGGTCTGGCCAAAAACATTCAGTACTTC
cdr3_aa: CASRTLGGGLAKNIQYF

clone_size: .
j_call: TRBJ2-5
v_call: TRBV11-2
d_call: .
cdr3_nt: TGTGCCAGCAGCTCCGCCCGGGGAATCCAAGAGACCCAGTACTTC
cdr3_aa: CASSSARGIQETQYF

clone_size: .
j_call: TRBJ2-5
v_call: TRBV9
d_call: TRBD1
cdr3_nt: TGTGCCAGCAGCGCCCGGGACAGGGGCCAAGAGACCCAGTACTTC
cdr3_aa: CASSARDRGQETQYF

clone_size: .
j_call: TRBJ2-5
v_call: TRBV10-1
d_call: .
cdr3_nt: TGCGCCAGCAGTGATCCACAGCAAGAGACCCAGTACTTC
cdr3_aa: CASSDPQQETQYF

clone_size: .
j_call: TRBJ1-2
v_call: TRBV7-9
d_call: .
cdr3_nt: TGTGCCAGCAGCTTAGTGACTTATGGCTACACCTTC
cdr3_aa: CASSLVTYGYTF

clone_size: .
j_call: TRBJ1-5
v_call: TRBV7-8
d_call: TRBD1
cdr3_nt: TGTGCCAGCAGCTTTGGACAGGGAGGCAATCAGCCCCAGCATTTT
cdr3_aa: CASSFGQGGNQPQHF

clone_size: few
j_call: TRBJ1-4
v_call: TRBV2
d_call: .
cdr3_nt: TGTGCCAGCAGTAGAGGGTTCGAAAAACTGTTTTTT
cdr3_aa: CASSRGFEKLFF

clone_size: .
j_call: TRBJ2-1
v_call: TRBV5-1
d_call: TRBD1
cdr3_nt: TGCGCCAGCAGCCCGGGACAGGGCCCCACCAATGAGCAGTTCTTC
cdr3_aa: CASSPGQGPTNEQFF

clone_size: .
j_call: TRBJ1-1
v_call: TRBV7-6
d_call: TRBD1
cdr3_nt: TGTGCCAGCAGCCGCCGGGACAGGGGAGACACTGAAGCTTTCTTT
cdr3_aa: CASSRRDRGDTEAFF

clone_size: few
j_call: TRBJ1-2
v_call: TRBV27
d_call: TRBD1
cdr3_nt: TGTGCCAGCAGCGAAACGACAGGGCATGGCTACACCTTC
cdr3_aa: CASSETTGHGYTF

clone_size: .
j_call: TRBJ2-3
v_call: TRBV3-1/TRBV3-2
d_call: .
cdr3_nt: TGTGCCAGCAGCCCGTTCCCCGGAGATACGCAGTATTTT
cdr3_aa: CASSPFPGDTQYF

clone_size: .
j_call: TRBJ2-7
v_call: TRBV25-1
d_call: TRBD2
cdr3_nt: TGTGCCAGCTCTAGCGGGGGGACTTACGAGCAGTACTTC
cdr3_aa: CASSSGGTYEQYF

clone_size: .
j_call: TRBJ1-1
v_call: TRBV6-5
d_call: .
cdr3_nt: TGTGCCAGCAGTTACCGGGTGCGGGGCACTGAAGCTTTCTTT
cdr3_aa: CASSYRVRGTEAFF

clone_size: .
j_call: TRBJ2-3
v_call: TRBV13
d_call: .
cdr3_nt: TGTGCCAGCAGCTCGAGTTTACAGGGGACTAGCACAGATACGCAGTATTTT
cdr3_aa: CASSSSLQGTSTDTQYF

clone_size: once
j_call: TRBJ2-2
v_call: TRBV7-2
d_call: TRBD1
cdr3_nt: TGTGCCAGCAGCTTAAGGGGTTGGACAGGGGGCCTCGGGGAGCTGTTTTTT
cdr3_aa: CASSLRGWTGGLGELFF

clone_size: .
j_call: TRBJ2-7
v_call: TRBV5-5
d_call: .
cdr3_nt: TGTGCCAGCAGCTTGCACACAAGCGGTAGGTCCTACGAGCAGTACTTC
cdr3_aa: CASSLHTSGRSYEQYF

clone_size: .
j_call: TRBJ1-5
v_call: TRBV11-3
d_call: .
cdr3_nt: TGTGCCAGCAGCTTGGCAGGTTATAGCAATCAGCCCCAGCATTTT
cdr3_aa: CASSLAGYSNQPQHF

clone_size: .
j_call: TRBJ1-2
v_call: TRBV30
d_call: .
cdr3_nt: TGTGCCTGGATACCGGGGGTTACTGACTATGGCTACACCTTC
cdr3_aa: CAWIPGVTDYGYTF

clone_size: .
j_call: TRBJ2-1
v_call: TRBV2
d_call: TRBD1
cdr3_nt: TGTGCCAGCGGGGACAGGGTTCGGTCTGGTGAGCAGTTCTTC
cdr3_aa: CASGDRVRSGEQFF